The 13 T cell receptor beta chains given below trace back to one sample, sequenced in a study of blood T cell repertoires in COVID-19. The table came from immunoSEQ multiplex PCR; TCRdb's copy has only in-frame clones and leaves some out. The sample consists of about 430,000 clones, 70% to 90% of them appearing once. The sequenced sample consisted of peripheral blood. These receptors were obtained from a man younger than 35 with COVID-19, enrolled during active disease.

The chain couples TRBV11-2 to TRBJ2-1, with a tentative D call TRBD1 (6 bases). This CDR3 is 15 amino acids long. V was shortened by 5 bases and J by 4 bases, with 15 bases between the two germline ends. CDR1 is SGHAT and CDR2 is FQNNGV in the germline V gene. The CDR3 loop reads CASSHIQGLYNEQFF. DNA of the CDR3: TGTGCCAGCAGCCACATTCAGGGGTTATACAATGAGCAGTTCTTC. Together with reference TRBV11-2 and TRBJ2-1, the CDR3 gives the full variable domain: EAGVAQSPRYKIIEKRQSVAFWCNPISGHATLYWYQQILGQGPKLLIQFQNNGVVDDSQLPKDRFSAERLKGVDSTLKIQPAKLEDSAVYLCASSHIQGLYNEQFFGPGTRLTVL.

The chain employs TRBV2 and TRBJ1-5, with 8 bases lining up with TRBD1. Trimming at V came to 6 bases and at J to 3 bases, leaving 7 bases not matched to a gene. The CDR3 runs to 15 residues. Germline CDR1 and CDR2: SNHLY and FYNNEI. CDR3 nucleotides: TGTGCCAGCAGGATCCAGGGGGCCGTCAATCAGCCCCAGCATTTT. Residues: CASRIQGAVNQPQHF. Looking up the rest from reference TRBV2 and TRBJ1-5 gives the full variable domain: EPEVTQTPSHQVTQMGQEVILRCVPISNHLYFYWYRQILGQKVEFLVSFYNNEISEKSEIFDDQFSVERPDGSNFTLKIRSTKLEDSAMYFCASRIQGAVNQPQHFGDGTRLSIL.

This clone appeared a single time. This chain joins TRBV9 and TRBJ2-3; 8 nucleotides align to TRBD2. With V trimmed by 3 bases and J by 6 bases, 9 bases remained unmatched. This CDR3 is 15 amino acids long. Germline lookup yields CDR1 SGDLS and CDR2 YYNGEE. CDR3 protein: CASSALAGPGDTQYF. CDR3 DNA sequence: TGTGCCAGCAGCGCCTTAGCGGGACCCGGGGATACGCAGTATTTT.

The chain uses TRBV11-1 and TRBJ2-7; TRBD2 matches at 8 bases. Germline values: CDR1 SGHAT, CDR2 FQDESV (reference sequence). CDR3 length: 12 amino acids. V lost 7 bases, J lost 3 bases, and 2 bases stayed unmatched. CDR3 coding DNA: TGTGCCAGCACGGGACTAGGCTACGAGCAGTACTTC. Translation: CASTGLGYEQYF.

V gene TRBV20-1 combines with J gene TRBJ2-3; a possible D gene is TRBD2 (6 bases). V dropped 3 bases and J dropped 2 bases, with 15 bases sitting between them. This CDR3 comprises 15 residues. Germline CDR1 is DFQATT and CDR2 is SNEGSKA (reference sequence). The CDR3 bases are TGCAGTGCTAGTGGTGCTGGCGGGGTCACAGATACGCAGTATTTT. Translation: CSASGAGGVTDTQYF.

This clone was seen once. The chain uses TRBV19 and TRBJ2-4; D may be TRBD2 (5 bases). Germline-derived CDR1 and CDR2 are LNHDA and SQIVND (reference sequence). This CDR3 comprises 15 residues. The germline V and J ends were trimmed by 3 bases and 0 bases, with 9 bases remaining between them. CDR3 coding DNA: TGTGCCAGTAGTATCAGCGGACTAGCCAAAAACATTCAGTACTTC. Its translation: CASSISGLAKNIQYF.

The J gene is TRBJ1-1, the V gene TRBV10-3; 9 nucleotides line up with TRBD1. Germline V gives CDR1 ENHRY, CDR2 SYGVKD. Trimming at V came to 6 bases and at J to 7 bases, leaving 9 bases not matched to a gene. This CDR3 comprises 14 residues. The CDR3 sequence: CAIRSGTGNYEAFF. CDR3 sequence (DNA): TGTGCCATCAGGTCCGGGACAGGGAACTATGAAGCTTTCTTT.

The chain combines TRBV11-2 with TRBJ2-1, with a possible D match to TRBD1 (6 bases). In germline, CDR1 is SGHAT, CDR2 FQNNGV. The CDR3 is 16 residues long. V gave up 5 bases and J gave up 0 bases, with 14 bases separating them. The CDR3 DNA follows: TGTGCCAGCAGCCAACCGAGGGGGAGCTCCTACAATGAGCAGTTCTTC. This codes for CASSQPRGSSYNEQFF. Filled out from reference TRBV11-2 and TRBJ2-1, the complete variable domain reads EAGVAQSPRYKIIEKRQSVAFWCNPISGHATLYWYQQILGQGPKLLIQFQNNGVVDDSQLPKDRFSAERLKGVDSTLKIQPAKLEDSAVYLCASSQPRGSSYNEQFFGPGTRLTVL.

The chain is built from TRBV7-9 and TRBJ2-3; D is perhaps TRBD2 (6 bases). The CDR3 runs 13 residues. CDR1 SEHNR and CDR2 FQNEAQ come from the germline V gene (reference sequence). As DNA, the CDR3 is TGTTCCGGCGGAGGGGTCGCCACAGATACGCAGTATTTT. Translating gives CSGGGVATDTQYF.

This clone was seen only once. This chain uses TRBV13 with TRBJ2-7; the match to TRBD2 covers 12 bases. This CDR3 comprises 16 residues. Germline loops: CDR1 PRHDT, CDR2 FYEKMQ (reference sequence). V trimming: 5 bases; J trimming: 5 bases; junction bases outside the gene matches: 10. The CDR3 DNA reads as TGTGCCAGCAGCATTTATCTAGCGGGAGGGCCCCACGAGCAGTACTTC. Amino acid sequence: CASSIYLAGGPHEQYF.

Notes on this clone: With a much larger clone just one base away, this may be a read error. The rearrangement joins TRBV7-9 to TRBJ1-2, with 9 bases that match TRBD1. V was clipped by 5 bases and J by 2 bases; unmatched bases: 3. In germline, CDR1 is SEHNR, CDR2 FQNEAQ (reference sequence). The CDR3 consists of 14 residues. For the CDR3, the DNA is TGTGCCAGCAGCCGGACAGGGGAAAACTATGGCTACACCTTC. This gives the protein CASSRTGENYGYTF.

As DNA, the CDR3 is TGTGCCAGCTCTGAGGGACAGTTTCAGCCCCAGCATTTT. The encoded protein is CASSEGQFQPQHF. The rearrangement joins TRBV6-5 to TRBJ1-5; the match to TRBD1 covers 7 bases. This CDR3 spans 13 amino acids. V was pared by 8 bases and J by 6 bases, with 7 bases of the junction left unmatched. Germline CDR1 reads MNHEY; CDR2 reads SVGAGI.

As for this clone: The same CDR3 also results from other DNA sequences found in this sample. The chain combines TRBV6-1 with TRBJ1-2, with 9 nucleotides matching TRBD1. The ends lost 3 bases at V and 4 bases at J; junction bases unmatched: 0. CDR1 and CDR2 from the germline V gene are MNHNS and SASEGT. This CDR3 is built from 13 residues. The CDR3 spells CASSEGQGYGYTF. The CDR3 DNA sequence: TGTGCCAGCAGTGAGGGACAGGGCTATGGCTACACCTTC.